Listed below are T cell receptor beta chains from one sample, sequenced in a study of blood T cell repertoires in COVID-19. Data came from immunoSEQ multiplex PCR; TCRdb stores just in-frame clones and leaves some out. This table holds 200,000 to 300,000 clones, around 87% found once. Sequenced sample: peripheral blood. The receptor source for this set is a woman in her 50s with acute or convalescent COVID-19. CDR3s include the opening cysteine and the closing phenylalanine or tryptophan. D genes are given only for firm matches.

j_gene: TRBJ2-5
v_gene: TRBV4-1
d_gene: TRBD2
CDR3aa: CASSRAIRLAGEETQYF

j_gene: TRBJ1-1
v_gene: TRBV6-5
d_gene: -
CDR3aa: CASSSVTGSRTEAFF

j_gene: TRBJ1-4
v_gene: TRBV18
d_gene: TRBD1
CDR3aa: CASSPRQGFEKLFF

j_gene: TRBJ2-1
v_gene: TRBV7-3
d_gene: TRBD1
CDR3aa: CASSSTDRVNEQFF

j_gene: TRBJ1-5
v_gene: TRBV4-2
d_gene: -
CDR3aa: CASSQVQWRESNQPQHF

j_gene: TRBJ2-7
v_gene: TRBV5-4
d_gene: -
CDR3aa: CASSQNSGWVYEQYF

j_gene: TRBJ2-7
v_gene: TRBV4-3
d_gene: -
CDR3aa: CASSQDSRTYEQYF

j_gene: TRBJ2-1
v_gene: TRBV9
d_gene: TRBD2
CDR3aa: CASSVGSGVRNEQFF

j_gene: TRBJ2-7
v_gene: TRBV9
d_gene: -
CDR3aa: CASSPEAVAWEQYF

j_gene: TRBJ2-1
v_gene: TRBV24-1
d_gene: -
CDR3aa: CATSAAPGLGDNEQFF

j_gene: TRBJ2-1
v_gene: TRBV18
d_gene: -
CDR3aa: CASSPPDTKWIDEQFF

j_gene: TRBJ2-1
v_gene: TRBV7-9
d_gene: TRBD2
CDR3aa: CASSLRQTSGRIYEQFF

j_gene: TRBJ2-3
v_gene: TRBV5-4
d_gene: TRBD2
CDR3aa: CASSSTSGSTDTQYF

j_gene: TRBJ2-3
v_gene: TRBV7-2
d_gene: TRBD1
CDR3aa: CASRGTGGASTQYF

j_gene: TRBJ2-1
v_gene: TRBV20-1
d_gene: TRBD2
CDR3aa: CSASRTSGNNEQFF

j_gene: TRBJ2-2
v_gene: TRBV10-3
d_gene: TRBD1
CDR3aa: CAISESQGASGELFF

j_gene: TRBJ1-1
v_gene: TRBV18
d_gene: -
CDR3aa: CASSPGGGRTEAFF

j_gene: TRBJ1-1
v_gene: TRBV2
d_gene: TRBD1
CDR3aa: CASSESSGTGYIEAFF

j_gene: TRBJ1-2
v_gene: TRBV4-2
d_gene: -
CDR3aa: CASSRGTAQNYGYTF

j_gene: TRBJ2-2
v_gene: TRBV12-3/TRBV12-4
d_gene: -
CDR3aa: CASSHRETGELFF

j_gene: TRBJ2-3
v_gene: TRBV5-1
d_gene: -
CDR3aa: CASSLAWGRIGDTQYF

j_gene: TRBJ2-7
v_gene: TRBV4-1
d_gene: -
CDR3aa: CASSQGQGPVYEQYF

j_gene: TRBJ1-5
v_gene: TRBV19
d_gene: TRBD1
CDR3aa: CASNRGLYSNQPQHF

j_gene: TRBJ2-5
v_gene: TRBV27
d_gene: TRBD2
CDR3aa: CASSPADSGRALGTQYF

j_gene: TRBJ2-7
v_gene: TRBV11-2
d_gene: TRBD2
CDR3aa: CASSLKPGGAYEQYF

j_gene: TRBJ1-1
v_gene: TRBV28
d_gene: -
CDR3aa: CASSLSLVWGHRGEAFF

j_gene: TRBJ1-6
v_gene: TRBV2
d_gene: TRBD1
CDR3aa: CASSHRGSSLSPYNSPLHF

j_gene: TRBJ1-2
v_gene: TRBV13
d_gene: TRBD1
CDR3aa: CASSLGRTGVVGYTF

j_gene: TRBJ1-1
v_gene: TRBV28
d_gene: TRBD1
CDR3aa: CASSWTGNTEAFF

j_gene: TRBJ2-7
v_gene: TRBV19
d_gene: TRBD2
CDR3aa: CASRSSGGRSYEQYF

j_gene: TRBJ1-1
v_gene: TRBV6-5
d_gene: -
CDR3aa: CASSYGGGMNTEAFF

j_gene: TRBJ2-2
v_gene: TRBV4-3
d_gene: -
CDR3aa: CASSQESTNTGELFF

j_gene: TRBJ1-5
v_gene: TRBV6-2/TRBV6-3
d_gene: -
CDR3aa: CASSPGGSNQPQHF

j_gene: TRBJ2-4
v_gene: TRBV30
d_gene: -
CDR3aa: CAWTGAKNIQYF

j_gene: TRBJ2-7
v_gene: TRBV18
d_gene: -
CDR3aa: CASSPPSLSYEQYF

j_gene: TRBJ1-1
v_gene: TRBV15
d_gene: -
CDR3aa: CATSRVLEAEAFF

j_gene: TRBJ1-2
v_gene: TRBV28
d_gene: TRBD1
CDR3aa: CASSSPTGLGYGYTF

j_gene: TRBJ2-3
v_gene: TRBV9
d_gene: TRBD2
CDR3aa: CASSPIAGGMDTQYF

j_gene: TRBJ2-1
v_gene: TRBV6-6
d_gene: TRBD2
CDR3aa: CASSIAGVSYNEQFF

j_gene: TRBJ2-7
v_gene: TRBV7-3
d_gene: TRBD1
CDR3aa: CASSPQTGKGEQYF

j_gene: TRBJ2-5
v_gene: TRBV5-1
d_gene: -
CDR3aa: CASSLGATAQETQYF

j_gene: TRBJ2-7
v_gene: TRBV5-1
d_gene: TRBD1
CDR3aa: CASSFSAGTGSYEQYF